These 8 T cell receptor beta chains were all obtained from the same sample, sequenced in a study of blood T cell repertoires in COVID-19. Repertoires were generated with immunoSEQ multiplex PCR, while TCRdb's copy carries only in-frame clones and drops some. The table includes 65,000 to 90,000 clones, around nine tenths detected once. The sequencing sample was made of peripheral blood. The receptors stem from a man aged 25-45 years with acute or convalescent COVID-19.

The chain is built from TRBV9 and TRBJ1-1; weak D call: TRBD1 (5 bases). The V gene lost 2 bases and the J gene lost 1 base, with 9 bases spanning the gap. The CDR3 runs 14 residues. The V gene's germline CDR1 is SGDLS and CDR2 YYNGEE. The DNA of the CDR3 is TGTGCCAGCAGCGTGGCTGACAGGAACACTGAAGCTTTCTTT. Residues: CASSVADRNTEAFF.

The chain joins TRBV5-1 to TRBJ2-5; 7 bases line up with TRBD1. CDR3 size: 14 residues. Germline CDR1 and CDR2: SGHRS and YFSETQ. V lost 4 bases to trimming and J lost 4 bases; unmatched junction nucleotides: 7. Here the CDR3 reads CASSRDSRGETQYF. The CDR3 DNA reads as TGCGCCAGCAGCCGGGACAGTAGAGGAGAGACCCAGTACTTC.

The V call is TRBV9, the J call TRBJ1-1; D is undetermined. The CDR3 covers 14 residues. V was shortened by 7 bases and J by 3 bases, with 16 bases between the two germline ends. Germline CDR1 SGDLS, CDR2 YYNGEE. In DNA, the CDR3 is TGTGCCAGCTCGGTGGCGGGATGGGACACTGAAGCTTTCTTT. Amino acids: CASSVAGWDTEAFF.

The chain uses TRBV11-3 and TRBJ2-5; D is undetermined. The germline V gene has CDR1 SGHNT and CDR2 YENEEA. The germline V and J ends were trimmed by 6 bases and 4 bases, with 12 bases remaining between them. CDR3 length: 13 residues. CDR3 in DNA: TGTGCCAGCAGACTAATCGCCCGAGAGACCCAGTACTTC. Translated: CASRLIARETQYF.

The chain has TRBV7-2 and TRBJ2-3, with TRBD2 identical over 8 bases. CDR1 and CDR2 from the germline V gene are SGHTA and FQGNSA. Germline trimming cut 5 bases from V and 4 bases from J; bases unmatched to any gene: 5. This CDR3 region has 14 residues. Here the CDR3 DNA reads TGTGCCAGCAGCGCCTTGACTAGCGCAGATACGCAGTATTTT. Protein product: CASSALTSADTQYF.

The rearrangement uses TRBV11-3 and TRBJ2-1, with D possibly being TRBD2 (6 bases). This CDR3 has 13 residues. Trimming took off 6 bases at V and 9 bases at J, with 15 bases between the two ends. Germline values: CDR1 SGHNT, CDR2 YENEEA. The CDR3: CASRKMGGGEQFF. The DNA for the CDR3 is TGTGCCAGCAGGAAAATGGGGGGAGGTGAGCAGTTCTTC.

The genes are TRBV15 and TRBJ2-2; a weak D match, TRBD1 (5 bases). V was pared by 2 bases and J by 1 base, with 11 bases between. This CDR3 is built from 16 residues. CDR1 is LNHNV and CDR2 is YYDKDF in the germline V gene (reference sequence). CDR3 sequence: CATSRKLTGNTGELFF. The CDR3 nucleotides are TGTGCCACCAGCAGAAAACTTACAGGGAACACCGGGGAGCTGTTTTTT.

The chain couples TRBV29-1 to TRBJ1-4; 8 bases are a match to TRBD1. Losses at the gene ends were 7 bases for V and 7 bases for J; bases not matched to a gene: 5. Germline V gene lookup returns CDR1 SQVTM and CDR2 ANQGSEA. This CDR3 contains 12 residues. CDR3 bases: TGCAGCGGAGGACAGGGTGGTGAAAAACTGTTTTTT. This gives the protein CSGGQGGEKLFF. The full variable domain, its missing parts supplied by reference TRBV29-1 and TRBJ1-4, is SAVISQKPSRDICQRGTSLTIQCQVDSQVTMMFWYRQQPGQSLTLIATANQGSEATYESGFVIDKFPISRPNLTFSTLTVSNMSPEDSSIYLCSGGQGGEKLFFGSGTQLSVL.